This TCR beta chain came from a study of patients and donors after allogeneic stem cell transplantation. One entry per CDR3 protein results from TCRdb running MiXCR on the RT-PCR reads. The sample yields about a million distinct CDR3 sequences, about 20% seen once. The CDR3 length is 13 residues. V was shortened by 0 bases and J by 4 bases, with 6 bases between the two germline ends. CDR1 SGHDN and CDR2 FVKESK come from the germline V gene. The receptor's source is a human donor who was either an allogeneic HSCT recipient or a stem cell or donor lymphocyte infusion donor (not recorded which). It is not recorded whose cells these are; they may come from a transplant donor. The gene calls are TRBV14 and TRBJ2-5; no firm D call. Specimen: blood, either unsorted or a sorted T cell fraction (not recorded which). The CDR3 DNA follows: TGTGCCAGCAGCCAAGATGCGGCAGAGACCCAGTACTTC. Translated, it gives CASSQDAAETQYF.